These 23 T cell receptor beta chains originate from one sample sequenced in a study of T cell changes during pregnancy in multiple sclerosis. Generated by immunoSEQ multiplex PCR, the TCRdb table keeps only in-frame clones and is missing some. Found here are tens of thousands of clones, 91% of them singletons; the top ten hold over 1%. The sequenced sample was peripheral blood, obtained after pregnancy. Receptors were obtained from a female donor in good health, enrolled as a control in a pregnancy study.

The genes are TRBV11-2 and TRBJ2-5; the match to TRBD2 covers 8 bases. The length of the CDR3 is 11 residues. V was pared by 4 bases and J by 13 bases, with 5 bases of the junction left unmatched. CDR1 is SGHAT and CDR2 is FQNNGV in the germline V gene. The CDR3 protein is CASSSGLALYF. The CDR3 coding sequence is TGTGCCAGCAGCTCCGGACTAGCCTTGTACTTC. Full variable domain (outside the CDR3, taken from reference TRBV11-2 and TRBJ2-5): EAGVAQSPRYKIIEKRQSVAFWCNPISGHATLYWYQQILGQGPKLLIQFQNNGVVDDSQLPKDRFSAERLKGVDSTLKIQPAKLEDSAVYLCASSSGLALYFGPGTRLLVL.

V and J are TRBV12-5 and TRBJ1-2; tentatively, D is TRBD1 (5 bases). Germline CDR1 and CDR2: LGHNT and FRNRAP. This CDR3 has 15 residues. The germline V and J ends were trimmed by 2 bases and 5 bases, with 15 bases remaining between them. CDR3: CASGLPPTSGYGYTF. CDR3 DNA sequence: TGTGCTAGTGGTTTGCCACCTACCTCAGGGTATGGCTACACCTTC.

The sample holds one count of this clone. V usage is TRBV6-1 and J usage is TRBJ1-4, with D hard to call. The CDR3 runs 13 residues. The germline V and J ends were trimmed by 5 bases and 3 bases, with 7 bases remaining between them. Germline CDR1 MNHNS, CDR2 SASEGT. CDR3 region: CASSPVSNEKLFF. CDR3 coding DNA: TGTGCCAGCAGTCCGGTCTCTAATGAAAAACTGTTTTTT.

This sequence joins TRBV5-1 and TRBJ2-1; D is perhaps TRBD2 (6 bases). Trimming pared 0 bases from V and 2 bases from J, leaving 12 bases between. This CDR3 spans 16 amino acids. Germline CDR1 reads SGHRS; CDR2 reads YFSETQ. CDR3 DNA: TGCGCCAGCAGCTTGGACATAGCGGCGGCCTACAATGAGCAGTTCTTC. This sequence encodes CASSLDIAAAYNEQFF.

The chain joins TRBV29-1 to TRBJ1-5; D call uncertain. The V gene's germline CDR1 is SQVTM and CDR2 ANQGSEA. V lost 6 bases and J lost 5, with 14 bases in between. CDR3 length equals 13 residues. This CDR3 is CSVAASADQPQHF. The CDR3 coding sequence is TGCAGCGTAGCTGCCTCGGCGGATCAGCCCCAGCATTTT.

The rearrangement joins TRBV6-6 to TRBJ2-5; 9 bases map to TRBD2. CDR1 and CDR2 (germline): MNHNY, SVGAGI (reference sequence). Trimming removed 0 bases from V and 5 bases from J; junction bases left unmatched: 4. The CDR3 is 15 residues long. CDR3 nucleotide sequence: TGTGCCAGCAGTTACTCTAGCGGGAGAAGGGAGACCCAGTACTTC. Translating gives CASSYSSGRRETQYF.

V usage is TRBV7-9 and J usage is TRBJ1-1; D possibly corresponds to TRBD1 (5 bases). This CDR3 spans 16 amino acids. Deletions cut 7 bases from V and 4 bases from J, with 22 bases between. In germline, CDR1 is SEHNR, CDR2 FQNEAQ (reference sequence). In DNA form, the CDR3 reads TGTGCCAGCATCGATTTGGGTTCTCGGGGGTTCACTGAAGCTTTCTTT. Protein: CASIDLGSRGFTEAFF. The full variable domain, rest sourced from reference TRBV7-9 and TRBJ1-1, is DTGVSQNPRHKITKRGQNVTFRCDPISEHNRLYWYRQTLGQGPEFLTYFQNEAQLEKSRLLSDRFSAERPKGSFSTLEIQRTEQGDSAMYLCASIDLGSRGFTEAFFGQGTRLTVV.

This rearrangement joins TRBV5-6 to TRBJ1-2, with TRBD1 as a possible D gene (6 bases). Germline V gives CDR1 SGHDT, CDR2 YYEEEE. The CDR3 contains 15 residues. V shed 3 bases and J shed 6 bases, with 18 bases lying between them. The CDR3 bases are TGTGCCAGCAGCTCAACCCAACGACAGGCTGATGGCTACACCTTC. It yields the protein CASSSTQRQADGYTF.

The gene calls are TRBV11-2 and TRBJ1-6, with 7 positions matching TRBD1. After removal of 5 bases from V and 8 bases from J, the junction contained 6 bases not matched to a gene. This CDR3 contains 14 residues. Germline lookup yields CDR1 SGHAT and CDR2 FQNNGV. The CDR3 region is CASSPGQSYSPLHF. The CDR3 DNA reads TGTGCCAGCAGCCCGGGACAGTCTTATTCACCCCTCCACTTT.

The rearrangement links TRBV30 to TRBJ1-3; tentatively, D is TRBD1 (5 bases). CDR1 and CDR2 from the germline V gene are GTSNPN and SVGIG (reference sequence). There are 15 residues in the CDR3. Trimming shortened V by 3 bases and J by 3 bases, and 15 bases separated the two germline ends. CDR3 sequence (DNA): TGTGCCTGGAGCACCGGCAGGGTGGTTGGAAACACCATATATTTT. It codes for CAWSTGRVVGNTIYF.

The chain combines TRBV19 with TRBJ1-1; 10 nucleotides match TRBD1. The ends lost 4 bases at V and 3 bases at J; junction bases unmatched: 5. The CDR3 length is 15 residues. Per the germline V gene, CDR1 is LNHDA and CDR2 is SQIVND (reference sequence). The CDR3 loop reads CASSTDRGLDTEAFF. In nucleotides, the CDR3 is TGTGCCAGTAGTACAGACAGGGGGCTAGACACTGAAGCTTTCTTT.

V and J are TRBV7-2 and TRBJ1-2; D remains unclear. The CDR3 spans 15 residues. CDR1 is SGHTA and CDR2 is FQGNSA in the germline V gene. Trimming removed 4 bases from V and 4 bases from J, with 16 bases in between. The CDR3 nucleotides read TGTGCCAGCAGCTCCCTCTTAGATCGTTCCTATGGCTACACCTTC. It translates to CASSSLLDRSYGYTF. Full variable domain (rest looked up from reference TRBV7-2 and TRBJ1-2): GAGVSQSPSNKVTEKGKDVELRCDPISGHTALYWYRQSLGQGLEFLIYFQGNSAPDKSGLPSDRFSAERTGGSVSTLTIQRTQQEDSAVYLCASSSLLDRSYGYTFGSGTRLTVV.

The chain employs TRBV30 and TRBJ2-5; tentatively, D is TRBD2 (7 bases). Looked up from germline, CDR1 is GTSNPN and CDR2 is SVGIG (reference sequence). Deletions cut 5 bases from V and 2 bases from J, with 12 bases between. This CDR3 comprises 13 residues. For the CDR3, the DNA is TGTGCCTGGGGTAGGGGGGGACAAGAGACCCAGTACTTC. This sequence encodes CAWGRGGQETQYF. The variable domain in full, completed from reference TRBV30 and TRBJ2-5, reads SQTIHQWPATLVQPVGSPLSLECTVEGTSNPNLYWYRQAAGRGLQLLFYSVGIGQISSEVPQNLSASRPQDRQFILSSKKLLLSDSGFYLCAWGRGGQETQYFGPGTRLLVL.

This clone was observed a single time. This rearrangement joins TRBV19 to TRBJ1-1, with TRBD1 identical over 7 bases. Germline CDR1 reads LNHDA; CDR2 reads SQIVND (reference sequence). There are 14 residues in the CDR3. The ends lost 8 bases at V and 4 bases at J; junction bases unmatched: 10. CDR3 coding DNA: TGTGCCAGTTCAGGACAGGTCGGGATCACTGAAGCTTTCTTT. Residues: CASSGQVGITEAFF.

The V and J genes are TRBV5-6 and TRBJ2-7; D might be TRBD2 (5 bases). The length of the CDR3 is 13 residues. Germline CDR1 reads SGHDT; CDR2 reads YYEEEE. With 0 bases removed from V and 1 base from J, the gap between germline ends came to 5 bases. The CDR3 region is CASSLGRSYEQYF. The CDR3 region has the DNA TGTGCCAGCAGCTTGGGGAGGTCCTACGAGCAGTACTTC.

The V call is TRBV5-1, the J call TRBJ2-5; 8 bases align to TRBD1. Germline V gives CDR1 SGHRS, CDR2 YFSETQ. The CDR3 length is 16 residues. V dropped 3 bases and J dropped 5; count of bases not matched to a gene: 12. DNA of the CDR3: TGCGCCAGCAGCTCCGAGACAGGGGATATCTGGGAGACCCAGTACTTC. It translates to CASSSETGDIWETQYF.

The chain employs TRBV4-3 and TRBJ2-7; TRBD1 might be the D (6 bases). The length of the CDR3 is 14 residues. With 4 bases removed from V and 0 bases from J, the gap between germline ends came to 10 bases. Germline CDR1 LGHNA, CDR2 YSLEER. CDR3 nucleotide sequence: TGCGCCAGCAGCCGAACGACAGGCTCCTACGAGCAGTACTTC. Translated, it gives CASSRTTGSYEQYF.

This sequence joins TRBV18 and TRBJ1-4; TRBD1 matches 8 bases. The CDR3 contains 15 residues. Losses at the gene ends were 2 bases for V and 8 bases for J; bases not matched to a gene: 7. Germline V gives CDR1 KGHSH, CDR2 LQKENI. The CDR3 protein is CASSPVGQVYEKLFF. The CDR3 nucleotides are TGTGCCAGCTCACCAGTGGGACAGGTTTACGAAAAACTGTTTTTT. Combining the CDR3 with reference TRBV18 and TRBJ1-4 gives the whole variable domain NAGVMQNPRHLVRRRGQEARLRCSPMKGHSHVYWYRQLPEEGLKFMVYLQKENIIDESGMPKERFSAEFPKEGPSILRIQQVVRGDSAAYFCASSPVGQVYEKLFFGSGTQLSVL.

The chain combines TRBV5-1 with TRBJ2-6, with 8 nucleotides matching TRBD1. This CDR3 contains 17 residues. Germline CDR1 SGHRS, CDR2 YFSETQ. V lost 5 bases, J lost 0 bases, and 7 bases stayed unmatched. CDR3 loop: CASSYEGTGSGANVLTF. Written as DNA, the CDR3 is TGCGCCAGCAGTTACGAAGGGACAGGCTCTGGGGCCAACGTCCTGACTTTC.

In this sample, this clone turned up once. This chain uses TRBV25-1 with TRBJ1-6; 7 positions agree with TRBD1. The V gene end was trimmed by 7 bases and the J gene end by 8 bases; junction bases not matched to a gene: 11. CDR1 and CDR2 from the germline V gene are MGHDK and SYGVNS. This CDR3 is built from 15 residues. In DNA form, the CDR3 reads TGTGCCAGCAACCTGGGGACAGTATGGTATTCACCCCTCCACTTT. This gives the protein CASNLGTVWYSPLHF.

The chain joins TRBV5-1 to TRBJ2-5; the D gene is possibly TRBD2 (6 bases). The CDR3 is 15 residues long. Trimming took 3 bases from V and 2 from J, leaving 14 bases between them. Germline CDR1 and CDR2: SGHRS and YFSETQ. The CDR3 loop is CASSWGTGGQETQYF. In DNA, the CDR3 is TGCGCCAGCAGCTGGGGGACCGGAGGGCAAGAGACCCAGTACTTC.

The chain has TRBV27 and TRBJ2-1; 9 positions match TRBD2. Trimming at V came to 4 bases and at J to 9 bases, leaving 13 bases not matched to a gene. CDR1 and CDR2 (germline): MNHEY, SMNVEV (reference sequence). The CDR3 has 16 residues. This chain's CDR3 is CASSSDSSGADGEQFF. The CDR3 DNA reads as TGTGCCAGCAGTTCGGACTCTAGCGGGGCAGACGGTGAGCAGTTCTTC.

V and J are TRBV2 and TRBJ1-2, with 7 bases lining up with TRBD1. The CDR3 is made up of 12 amino acids. Trimming at V came to 1 base and at J to 7 bases, leaving 0 bases not matched to a gene. From germline, CDR1 is SNHLY and CDR2 FYNNEI. CDR3: CASSEGQGGYTF. In DNA form, the CDR3 reads TGTGCCAGCAGTGAAGGACAGGGTGGCTACACCTTC.